The rows below give T cell receptor beta chains drawn from one sample of a study of blood T cell repertoires in COVID-19. Produced via immunoSEQ multiplex PCR; TCRdb's table is partial and in-frame only. The sample contains around 260,000 clones, approximately 90% of which appear only once. Sequenced: peripheral blood. The receptors were sampled from a woman aged 25 to 39 with COVID-19, enrolled during active disease. Both conserved end residues are part of each CDR3. Fields, in order: J gene, V gene, D gene, CDR3 protein. D genes are given only for firm matches.

>TRBJ1-2|TRBV6-5|TRBD1
CASSFQGVGYGYTF
>TRBJ2-3|TRBV6-6|NA
CASKGGPSTDTQYF
>TRBJ1-1|TRBV28|NA
CASSSSTGLTEAFF
>TRBJ2-7|TRBV7-8|NA
CASSLAELPIYEQYF
>TRBJ2-7|TRBV6-5|TRBD1
CASSYQTGGYSYEQYF
>TRBJ1-2|TRBV10-2|TRBD1
CASTRQGDYGYTF
>TRBJ1-1|TRBV6-1|NA
CASSEVSLTEAFF
>TRBJ1-4|TRBV29-1|NA
CSFSGVTNEKLFF
>TRBJ1-2|TRBV5-1|TRBD1
CASSLADRAGYGYTF
>TRBJ2-7|TRBV27|TRBD1
CASSLGTGIGEQYF
>TRBJ2-2|TRBV14|NA
CASSQDSGTRNTGELFF
>TRBJ2-3|TRBV4-1|NA
CASSQIRQGTDTQYF
>TRBJ1-1|TRBV10-2|NA
CASRWGGQLNTEAFF
>TRBJ2-3|TRBV6-5|NA
CASSMAAGDTQYF
>TRBJ1-2|TRBV28|NA
CASSAGIFGYTF
>TRBJ1-1|TRBV23-1|TRBD1
CASKDRAPPGTEAFF
>TRBJ1-1|TRBV7-8|TRBD1
CASSLDRGQGNTEAFF
>TRBJ1-3|TRBV7-2|NA
CASRSASGNTIYF
>TRBJ1-1|TRBV6-5|TRBD1
CASTSPGQRNTEAFF
>TRBJ2-7|TRBV11-2|TRBD1
CASSHRDRVDYEQYF
>TRBJ2-3|TRBV20-1|TRBD2
CSASYSLAGDPDTQYF
>TRBJ2-1|TRBV5-6|TRBD2
CASSRGAGEWNEQFF
>TRBJ2-2|TRBV27|TRBD1
CASSTGTGGAGELFF
>TRBJ2-1|TRBV6-2/TRBV6-3|NA
CASSYLNSDEEVF
>TRBJ1-4|TRBV6-5|NA
CASSSSTNEKLFF
>TRBJ2-7|TRBV7-9|TRBD2
CASSPPLSGRYEQYF
>TRBJ2-1|TRBV6-2/TRBV6-3|TRBD2
CASSYRVAGVVENEQFF
>TRBJ1-1|TRBV27|NA
CASSPTVITEAFF
>TRBJ1-2|TRBV19|NA
CASSNQGSNYGYTF
>TRBJ1-1|TRBV7-8|NA
CASSLVRGGITEAFF
>TRBJ2-7|TRBV30|TRBD1
CAWGTGGEQYF
>TRBJ1-4|TRBV15|TRBD1
CATSRVPVSGGAGEKLFF
>TRBJ1-5|TRBV30|TRBD1
CAWSAAGQGHQPQHF
>TRBJ1-1|TRBV4-1|NA
CASSPVAGAEAFF
>TRBJ1-5|TRBV7-9|TRBD1
CASSLAGQGGSQHF
>TRBJ1-2|TRBV11-2|TRBD1
CASSRSSGTGGFSYGYTF
>TRBJ1-3|TRBV5-4|NA
CASSTTGPGNTIYF
>TRBJ2-3|TRBV4-2|TRBD1
CASSPQTGADTQYF
>TRBJ1-5|TRBV28|NA
CASTPRGGTRQPQHF
>TRBJ2-5|TRBV3-1/TRBV3-2|TRBD2
CASSQGTSGLQETQYF
>TRBJ1-2|TRBV6-5|NA
CASSYIGTNYGYTF
>TRBJ1-4|TRBV18|TRBD1
CASSPMDREAEKLFF
>TRBJ1-2|TRBV19|TRBD1
CASSIPTGRYGYTF
>TRBJ2-3|TRBV25-1|TRBD2
CASSVGTSGRADTQYF
>TRBJ1-3|TRBV6-7|NA
CASSYKSGVGNTIYF
>TRBJ1-2|TRBV12-3/TRBV12-4|TRBD1
CASRHRDRGGYTF
>TRBJ2-7|TRBV24-1|NA
CATSDFGDEQYF
>TRBJ2-7|TRBV11-2|TRBD2
CASSPGTSPTTQYF
>TRBJ2-7|TRBV6-5|TRBD2
CASSSALAGVLEQYF